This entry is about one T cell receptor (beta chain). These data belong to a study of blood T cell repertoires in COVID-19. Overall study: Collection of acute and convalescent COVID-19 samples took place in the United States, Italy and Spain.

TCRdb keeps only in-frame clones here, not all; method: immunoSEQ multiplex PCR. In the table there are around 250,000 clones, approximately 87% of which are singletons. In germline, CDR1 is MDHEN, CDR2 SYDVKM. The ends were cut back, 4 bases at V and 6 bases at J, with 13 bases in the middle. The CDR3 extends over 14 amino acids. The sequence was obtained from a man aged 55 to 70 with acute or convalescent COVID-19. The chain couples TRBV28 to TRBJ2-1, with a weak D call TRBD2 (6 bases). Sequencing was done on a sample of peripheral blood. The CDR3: CASSSTGDGNEQFF. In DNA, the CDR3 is TGTGCCAGCAGTTCGACGGGAGATGGCAATGAGCAGTTCTTC.